This T cell receptor beta chain originates from a study of shared clonotypes between healthy human individuals (dated by TCRdb to 2018 to 2020). With regard to the full study: A couple of women and three men aged 18 to 49 years were included in the cohort. For each donor, CD4 naive and CD4 memory were each run on three plates, CD8 naive on two plates, and CD8 memory on one plate. The study deeply sequenced blood TCR repertoires of about 5 healthy adults to estimate repertoire size and the extent of clonotype sharing between individuals. Different laboratories and diverse techniques were used to prepare libraries and sequence TCR repertoires, to increase sequencing depth and limit assay-specific biases. Leukapheresis yielded between about 0.94 and 8.9 billion PBMCs per donor. Summary of the overall study and its limitations: Pairwise subsampling indicated that sequencing depth was expected to affect the degree of clonotype sharing among donors. Sampling was restricted to blood, and TCR repertoires in tissue are likely to differ from TCR repertoires in blood. Compared with non-shared clonotypes, clonotypes shared by all four sorted-subset donors had higher generation probabilities. About 4.5% of naive CD4, 3.5% of naive CD8, around 2.3% of memory CD4, and around 0.42% of memory CD8 clonotypes were shared across a handful of donors. Estimated clonotype richness was generally larger for naive than for memory subsets. Incomplete sequencing was indicated by rarefaction of sorted-subset datasets, despite the large sequencing depth. Because the study included only a small number of donors, the genetic and exposure-history diversity represented was limited.

Notes on this clone: The specificity of this receptor is unknown. No much larger clone is present one base from it, and per-base qualities are unavailable.

Using the deep immunoSEQ assay, TCR CDR3 regions were amplified from genomic DNA by multiplex PCR. Extracted genomic DNA from each cell subset was distributed evenly across all wells of several immunoSEQ 96-well plates, and each plate was treated as a replicate. Each replicate PCR for sorted subsets received roughly 0.2 ug genomic DNA, equal to roughly 33,000 T cell genomes. Purified libraries were measured with a Qubit 3.0 fluorometer, size-checked on a Bioanalyzer 2100, and measured again with the KAPA Library Quantification kit. Each immunoSEQ 96-well plate was sequenced on its own single-read 150-cycle Illumina NextSeq 550 flow cell. The study's own analysis went as follows. Because the immunoSEQ output included only junctional sequences and no quality scores, the filtering could not be the same as the filtering used for full-length reads. Sequences were annotated with PyIR, a Python wrapper for IgBLAST v1.9, and V/J genes and CDR3 were assigned using IMGT germline references. Reads with weak V/J assignments (E-value above 1e-6), missing CDR3, stop codons, out-of-frame junctions, or ambiguous translated residues were removed. A V3J clonotype was defined by an identical inferred V gene, J gene, and CDR3 amino acid sequence. Percentage overlap between repertoires was calculated by dividing the number of shared unique clonotypes by the size of the smaller repertoire. Three approaches were used to assess repertoire richness: RTK rarefaction, the Chao1 estimator, and Recon v2.1 estimates of unobserved clonotypes. For all TCRbeta clonotypes obtained by the gDNA method from a handful of donors, generation probabilities were computed with OLGA. TCRdb retrieved this table from immuneACCESS and kept in-frame rearrangements only. Not all clones are present; in checked studies, unresolved V genes account for under half, and no reason is known for the remainder. V, J and clone size are taken as reported in that table, and D and trimming were inferred from the DNA itself. A total of some 2.1 million clones appear in this sample, 90% to 95% of them only once. The ten largest clones capture 0.1% to 0.15% of the sample.

Donors were healthy HIV-negative adults with no recently reported acute infections or vaccinations. Only Caucasian adults living in Nashville, Tennessee, USA were represented among the donors. Magnetic negative selection was used to enrich CD4+ T cells, after which naive cells were positively selected on CD45RA and the negative fraction became the memory subset. Blood was obtained by leukapheresis, after which PBMCs were separated by Ficoll-Histopaque density gradient centrifugation and cryopreserved in liquid nitrogen vapor phase. Purity and quantity of every magnetically sorted T cell population were checked by analytical flow cytometry. Genomic DNA was isolated from every sorted fraction and measured by UV absorbance on a Nanodrop 2000c. V lost 5 bases and J lost 1 base; the stretch between them is 12 bases long. The cysteine opens and the phenylalanine closes a CDR3 of 14 amino acids. CDR3 DNA only is kept here, 42 bases in frame from base 1. As encoded in the germline V gene (reference sequence), CDR1 is GTSNPN while CDR2 is SVGIG.

Recombination joined TRBV30 with TRBJ1-5; the D gene is unclear. The sequencing input was naive CD4+ T cells sorted from blood. Per the publication, the cell subset or site label means: CD45RA+ positively selected. The TCR comes from a man between 18 and 29 years old in good health. The DNA sequence reads TGTGCCTGGGGCAAATTGGGGAGCAATCAGCCCCAGCATTTT. It specifies CAWGKLGSNQPQHF.